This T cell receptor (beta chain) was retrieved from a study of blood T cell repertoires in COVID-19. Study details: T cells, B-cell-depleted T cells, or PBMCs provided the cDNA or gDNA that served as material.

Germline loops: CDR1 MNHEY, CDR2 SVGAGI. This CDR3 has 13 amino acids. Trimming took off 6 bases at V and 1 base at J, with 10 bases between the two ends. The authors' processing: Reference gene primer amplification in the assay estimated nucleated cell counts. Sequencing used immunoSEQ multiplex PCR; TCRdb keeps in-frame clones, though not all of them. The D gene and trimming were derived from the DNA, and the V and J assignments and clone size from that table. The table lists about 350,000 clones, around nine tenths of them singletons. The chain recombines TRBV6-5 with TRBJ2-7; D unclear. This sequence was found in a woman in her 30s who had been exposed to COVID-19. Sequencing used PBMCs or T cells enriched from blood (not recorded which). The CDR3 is CASSPTLSYEQYF. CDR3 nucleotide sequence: TGTGCCAGCAGCCCCACTCTTTCCTACGAGCAGTACTTC.